This TCR beta chain was documented in a study of technical replicates of blood from a few donors. CDR3 length equals 13 residues. Trimming cost V 8 bases and J 1 base, with 11 bases left between them. Per germline, CDR1 GTSNPN and CDR2 SVGIG (reference sequence). The repertoire was sequenced with immunoSEQ multiplex PCR; TCRdb's copy has only in-frame clones and lacks some. Among about 81,000 clones, 85% to 95% were seen once, and the ten largest hold about 0.24%. This TCR derives from a human donor in good health. This chain joins TRBV30 and TRBJ2-2; D not certain. Material: T cells isolated from PBMCs. CDR3 nucleotide sequence: TGTGCCCGCACGGAGTGGAACACCGGGGAGCTGTTTTTT. This sequence encodes CARTEWNTGELFF.